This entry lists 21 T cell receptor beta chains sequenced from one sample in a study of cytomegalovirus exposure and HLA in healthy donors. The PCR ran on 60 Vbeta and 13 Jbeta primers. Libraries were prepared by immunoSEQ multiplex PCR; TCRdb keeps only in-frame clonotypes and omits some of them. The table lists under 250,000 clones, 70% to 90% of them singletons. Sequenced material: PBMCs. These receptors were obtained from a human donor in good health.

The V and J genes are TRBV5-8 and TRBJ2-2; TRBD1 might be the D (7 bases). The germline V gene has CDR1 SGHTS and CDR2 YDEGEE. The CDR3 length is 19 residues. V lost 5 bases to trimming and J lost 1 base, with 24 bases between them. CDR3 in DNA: TGTGCCAGCAGACACGGCGACAGGGACTCTGCTCTGAACACCGGGGAGCTGTTTTTT. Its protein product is CASRHGDRDSALNTGELFF.

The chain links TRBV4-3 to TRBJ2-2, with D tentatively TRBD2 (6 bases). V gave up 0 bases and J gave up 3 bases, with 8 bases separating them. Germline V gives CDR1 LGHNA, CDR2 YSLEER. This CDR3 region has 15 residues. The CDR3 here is CASSQESGYTGELFF. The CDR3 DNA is TGCGCCAGCAGCCAAGAAAGCGGGTACACCGGGGAGCTGTTTTTT.

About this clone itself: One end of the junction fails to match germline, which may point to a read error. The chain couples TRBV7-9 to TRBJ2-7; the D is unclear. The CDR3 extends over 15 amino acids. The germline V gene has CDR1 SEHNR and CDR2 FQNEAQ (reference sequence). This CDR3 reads CSSSLRLANSYEQYF. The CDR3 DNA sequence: TGTTCCAGCAGCTTAAGACTCGCAAACTCCTACGAGCAGTACTTC.

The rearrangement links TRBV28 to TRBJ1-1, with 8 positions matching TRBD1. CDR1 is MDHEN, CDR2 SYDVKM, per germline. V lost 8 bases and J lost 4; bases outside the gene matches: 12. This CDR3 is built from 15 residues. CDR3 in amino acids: CASSTETGGPTEAFF. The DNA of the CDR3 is TGTGCCAGCTCCACCGAAACAGGGGGGCCCACTGAAGCTTTCTTT.

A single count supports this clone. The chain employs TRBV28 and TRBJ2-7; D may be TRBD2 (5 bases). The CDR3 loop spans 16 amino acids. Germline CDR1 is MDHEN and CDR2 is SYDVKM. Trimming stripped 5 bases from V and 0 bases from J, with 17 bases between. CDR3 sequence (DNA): TGTGCCAGCAGTAGGACTGGAGGAGGAAGCTCCTACGAGCAGTACTTC. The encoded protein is CASSRTGGGSSYEQYF.

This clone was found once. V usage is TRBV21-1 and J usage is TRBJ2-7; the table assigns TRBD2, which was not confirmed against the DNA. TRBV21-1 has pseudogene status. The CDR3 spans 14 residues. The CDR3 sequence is CASSKRRRAREQYF. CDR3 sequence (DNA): TGTGCCAGCAGCAAAAGGCGGAGGGCGCGTGAGCAGTACTTC.

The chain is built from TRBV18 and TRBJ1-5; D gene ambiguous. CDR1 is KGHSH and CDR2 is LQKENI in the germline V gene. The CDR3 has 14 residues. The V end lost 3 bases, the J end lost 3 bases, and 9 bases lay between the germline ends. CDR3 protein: CASSPAANNQPQHF. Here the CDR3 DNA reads TGTGCCAGCTCACCCGCGGCTAACAATCAGCCCCAGCATTTT.

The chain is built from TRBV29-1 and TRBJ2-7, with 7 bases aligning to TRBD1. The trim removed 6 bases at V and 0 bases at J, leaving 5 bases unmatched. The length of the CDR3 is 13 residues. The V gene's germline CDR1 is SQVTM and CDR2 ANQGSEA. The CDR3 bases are TGCAGCGTAAAGACAGGGCCCTCCTACGAGCAGTACTTC. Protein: CSVKTGPSYEQYF.

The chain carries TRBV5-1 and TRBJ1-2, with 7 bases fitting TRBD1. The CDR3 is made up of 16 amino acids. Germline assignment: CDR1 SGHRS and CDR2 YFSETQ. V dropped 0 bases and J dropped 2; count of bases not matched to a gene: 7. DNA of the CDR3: TGCGCCAGCAGCTTGGCCGGTACAGGGGTGAACTATGGCTACACCTTC. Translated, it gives CASSLAGTGVNYGYTF. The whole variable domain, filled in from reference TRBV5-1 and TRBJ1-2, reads KAGVTQTPRYLIKTRGQQVTLSCSPISGHRSVSWYQQTPGQGLQFLFEYFSETQRNKGNFPGRFSGRQFSNSRSEMNVSTLELGDSALYLCASSLAGTGVNYGYTFGSGTRLTVV.

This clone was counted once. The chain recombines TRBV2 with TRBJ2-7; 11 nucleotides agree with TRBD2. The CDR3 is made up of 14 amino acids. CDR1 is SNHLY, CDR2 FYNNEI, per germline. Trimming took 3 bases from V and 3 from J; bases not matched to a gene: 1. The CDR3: CASSDGLAGYEQYF. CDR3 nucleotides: TGTGCCAGCAGTGATGGACTAGCGGGCTACGAGCAGTACTTC.

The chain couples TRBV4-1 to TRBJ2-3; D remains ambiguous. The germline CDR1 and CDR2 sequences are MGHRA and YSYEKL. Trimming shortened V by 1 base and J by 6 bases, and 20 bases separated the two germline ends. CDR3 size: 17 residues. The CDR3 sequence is CASSQALRLTTTDTQYF. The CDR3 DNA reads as TGCGCCAGCAGCCAAGCCCTCCGACTTACAACAACGGATACGCAGTATTTT.

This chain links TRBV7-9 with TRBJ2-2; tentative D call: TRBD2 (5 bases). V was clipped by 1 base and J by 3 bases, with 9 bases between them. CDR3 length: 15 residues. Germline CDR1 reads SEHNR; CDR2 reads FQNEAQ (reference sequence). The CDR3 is CASSLVSGYTGELFF. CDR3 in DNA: TGTGCCAGCAGCTTAGTCTCGGGATACACCGGGGAGCTGTTTTTT.

CDR3 protein: CAWSDGPTDTQYF. The CDR3 DNA sequence: TGTGCCTGGAGTGATGGCCCCACAGATACGCAGTATTTT. The rearrangement uses TRBV30 and TRBJ2-3; D remains unclear. The germline V and J ends were trimmed by 1 base and 2 bases, with 7 bases remaining between them. The CDR3 loop spans 13 amino acids. Germline V CDR1 and CDR2: GTSNPN, SVGIG (reference sequence).

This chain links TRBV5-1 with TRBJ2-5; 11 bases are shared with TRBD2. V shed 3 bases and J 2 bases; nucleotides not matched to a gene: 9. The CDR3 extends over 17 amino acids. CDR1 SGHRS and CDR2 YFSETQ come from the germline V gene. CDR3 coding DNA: TGCGCCAGCAGCTCCCGGACTAGCGGGCGGGCACAAGAGACCCAGTACTTC. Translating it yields CASSSRTSGRAQETQYF.

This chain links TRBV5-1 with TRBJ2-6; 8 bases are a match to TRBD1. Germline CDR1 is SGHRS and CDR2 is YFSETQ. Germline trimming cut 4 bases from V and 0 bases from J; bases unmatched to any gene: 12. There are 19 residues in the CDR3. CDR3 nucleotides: TGCGCCAGCAGCCAAATCCCGGGACAGGAAAACTCTGGGGCCAACGTCCTGACTTTC. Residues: CASSQIPGQENSGANVLTF.

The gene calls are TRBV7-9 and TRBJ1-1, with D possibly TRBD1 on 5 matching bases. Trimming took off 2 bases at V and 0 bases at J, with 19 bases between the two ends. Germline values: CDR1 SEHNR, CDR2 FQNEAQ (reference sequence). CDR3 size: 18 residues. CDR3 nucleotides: TGTGCCAGCAGCTTATTGGCTCGTCCGGGGGGGATGAACACTGAAGCTTTCTTT. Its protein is CASSLLARPGGMNTEAFF.

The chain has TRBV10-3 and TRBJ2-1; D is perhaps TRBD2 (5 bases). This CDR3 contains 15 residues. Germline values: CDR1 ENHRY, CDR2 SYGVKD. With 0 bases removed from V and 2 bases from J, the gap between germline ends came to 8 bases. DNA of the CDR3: TGTGCCATCAGTGAGTCGCGGGTCACCTACAATGAGCAGTTCTTC. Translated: CAISESRVTYNEQFF.

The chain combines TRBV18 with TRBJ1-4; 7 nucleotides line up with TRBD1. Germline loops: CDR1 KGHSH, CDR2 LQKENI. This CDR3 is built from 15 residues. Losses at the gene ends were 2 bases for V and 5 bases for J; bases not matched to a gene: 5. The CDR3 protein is CASSPGTALNEKLFF. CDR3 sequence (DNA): TGTGCCAGCTCACCAGGGACAGCCCTCAATGAAAAACTGTTTTTT. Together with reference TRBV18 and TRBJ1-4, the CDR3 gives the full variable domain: NAGVMQNPRHLVRRRGQEARLRCSPMKGHSHVYWYRQLPEEGLKFMVYLQKENIIDESGMPKERFSAEFPKEGPSILRIQQVVRGDSAAYFCASSPGTALNEKLFFGSGTQLSVL.

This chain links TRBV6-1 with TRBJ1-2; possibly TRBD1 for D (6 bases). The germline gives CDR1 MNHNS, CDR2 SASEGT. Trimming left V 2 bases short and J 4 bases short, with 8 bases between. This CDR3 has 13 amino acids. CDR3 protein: CASSERGTYGYTF. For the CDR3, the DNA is TGTGCCAGCAGTGAAAGGGGGACCTATGGCTACACCTTC.

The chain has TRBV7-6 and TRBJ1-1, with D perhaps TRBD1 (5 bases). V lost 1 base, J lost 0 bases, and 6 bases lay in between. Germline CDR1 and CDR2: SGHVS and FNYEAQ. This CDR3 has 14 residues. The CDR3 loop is CASSLGQLNTEAFF. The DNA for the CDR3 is TGTGCCAGCAGCTTAGGACAGCTGAACACTGAAGCTTTCTTT.

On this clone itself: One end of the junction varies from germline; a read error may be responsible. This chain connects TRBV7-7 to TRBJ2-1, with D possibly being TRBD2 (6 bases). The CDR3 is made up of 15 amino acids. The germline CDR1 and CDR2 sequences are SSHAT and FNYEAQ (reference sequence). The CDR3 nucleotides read TGTGCTAGCAGCTCCCGGAGGGCTTCCTACAATGAGCAGTTCTTC. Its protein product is CASSSRRASYNEQFF.